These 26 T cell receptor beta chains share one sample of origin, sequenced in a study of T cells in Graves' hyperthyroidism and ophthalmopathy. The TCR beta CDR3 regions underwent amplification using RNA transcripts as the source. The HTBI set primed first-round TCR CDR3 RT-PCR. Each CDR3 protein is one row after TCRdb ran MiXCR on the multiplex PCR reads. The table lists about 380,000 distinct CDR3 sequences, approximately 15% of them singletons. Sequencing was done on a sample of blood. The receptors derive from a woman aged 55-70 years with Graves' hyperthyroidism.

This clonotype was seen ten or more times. CDR3 coding DNA: TGTGCCAGCAGCCTAAGCGGTGGTGGAGGCTACACCTTC. It yields the protein CASSLSGGGGYTF. The V and J genes are TRBV3-1 and TRBJ1-2; D ambiguous. Deletions cut 4 bases from V and 8 bases from J, with 14 bases between. This CDR3 spans 13 amino acids. CDR1 and CDR2 (germline): LGHDT, YNNKEL (reference sequence).

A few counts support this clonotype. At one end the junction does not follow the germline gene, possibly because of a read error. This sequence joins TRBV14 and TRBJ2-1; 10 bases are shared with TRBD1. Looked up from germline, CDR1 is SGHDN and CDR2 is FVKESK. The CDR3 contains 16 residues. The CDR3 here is CASSQDRTGGLNERFF. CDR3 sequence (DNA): TGTGCCAGCAGCCAAGACCGGACAGGGGGTCTCAATGAGCGGTTCTTC.

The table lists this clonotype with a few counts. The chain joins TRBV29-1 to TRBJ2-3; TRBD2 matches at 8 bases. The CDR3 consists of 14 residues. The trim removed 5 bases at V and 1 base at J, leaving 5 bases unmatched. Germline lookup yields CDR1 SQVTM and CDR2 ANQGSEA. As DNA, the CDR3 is TGCAGCGTTACTGGACTAGCAGGCACAGATACGCAGTATTTT. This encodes CSVTGLAGTDTQYF.

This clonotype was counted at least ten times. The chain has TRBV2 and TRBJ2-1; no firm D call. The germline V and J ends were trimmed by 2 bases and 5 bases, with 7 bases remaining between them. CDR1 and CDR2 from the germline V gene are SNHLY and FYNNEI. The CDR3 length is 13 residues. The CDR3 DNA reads TGTGCCAGCAGTGAACAGTTAAACAATGAGCAGTTCTTC. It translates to CASSEQLNNEQFF.

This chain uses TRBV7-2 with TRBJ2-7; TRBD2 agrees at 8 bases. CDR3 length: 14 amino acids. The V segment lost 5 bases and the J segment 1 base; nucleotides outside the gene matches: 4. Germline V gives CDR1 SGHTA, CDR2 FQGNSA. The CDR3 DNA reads TGTGCCAGCAGCCTTAGCGGGAAGTCCTACGAGCAGTACTTC. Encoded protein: CASSLSGKSYEQYF.

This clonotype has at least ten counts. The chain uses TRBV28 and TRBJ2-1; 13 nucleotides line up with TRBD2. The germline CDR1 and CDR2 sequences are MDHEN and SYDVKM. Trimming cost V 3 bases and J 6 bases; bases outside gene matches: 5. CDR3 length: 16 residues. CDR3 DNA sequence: TGTGCCAGCAGTTTGACCGGGACTAGCGGGACCAATGAGCAGTTCTTC. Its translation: CASSLTGTSGTNEQFF.

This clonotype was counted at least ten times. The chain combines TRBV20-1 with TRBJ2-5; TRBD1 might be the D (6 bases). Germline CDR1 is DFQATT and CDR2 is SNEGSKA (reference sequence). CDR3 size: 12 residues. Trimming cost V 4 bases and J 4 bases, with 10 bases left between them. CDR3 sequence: CSATARGETQYF. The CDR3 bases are TGCAGTGCTACCGCCAGGGGAGAGACCCAGTACTTC.

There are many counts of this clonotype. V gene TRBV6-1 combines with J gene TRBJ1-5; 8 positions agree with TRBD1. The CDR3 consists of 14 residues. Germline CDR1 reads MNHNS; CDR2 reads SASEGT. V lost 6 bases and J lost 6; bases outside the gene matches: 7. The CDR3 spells CASSIDRGGQPQHF. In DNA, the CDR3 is TGTGCCAGCAGCATCGACAGGGGAGGTCAGCCCCAGCATTTT.

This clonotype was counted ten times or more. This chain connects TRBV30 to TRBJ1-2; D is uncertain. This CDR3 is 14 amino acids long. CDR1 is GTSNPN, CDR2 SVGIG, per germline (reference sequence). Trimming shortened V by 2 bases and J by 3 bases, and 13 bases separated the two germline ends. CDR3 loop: CAWSPTLRDYGYTF. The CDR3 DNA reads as TGTGCCTGGAGTCCCACTCTTCGAGACTATGGCTACACCTTC.

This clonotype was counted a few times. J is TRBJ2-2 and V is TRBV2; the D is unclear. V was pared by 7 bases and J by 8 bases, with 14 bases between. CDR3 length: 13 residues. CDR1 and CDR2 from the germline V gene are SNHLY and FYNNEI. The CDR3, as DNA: TGTGCCAGCAATAGGCGAGCGCCGGGGGAGCTGTTTTTT. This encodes CASNRRAPGELFF.

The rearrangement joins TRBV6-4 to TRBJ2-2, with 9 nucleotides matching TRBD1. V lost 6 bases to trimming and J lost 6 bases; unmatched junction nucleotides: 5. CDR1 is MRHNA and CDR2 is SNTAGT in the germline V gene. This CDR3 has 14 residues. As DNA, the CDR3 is TGTGCCAGCAGAAGGACAGGGGTGGCCGGGGAGCTGTTTTTT. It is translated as CASRRTGVAGELFF.

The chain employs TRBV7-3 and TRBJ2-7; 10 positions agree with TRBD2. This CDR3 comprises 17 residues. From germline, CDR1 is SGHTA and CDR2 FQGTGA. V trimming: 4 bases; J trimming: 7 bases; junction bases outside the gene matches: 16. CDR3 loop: CASSSGTSAGGAREQYF. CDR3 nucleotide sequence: TGTGCCAGCAGCTCCGGGACTTCAGCGGGAGGGGCTCGGGAGCAGTACTTC.

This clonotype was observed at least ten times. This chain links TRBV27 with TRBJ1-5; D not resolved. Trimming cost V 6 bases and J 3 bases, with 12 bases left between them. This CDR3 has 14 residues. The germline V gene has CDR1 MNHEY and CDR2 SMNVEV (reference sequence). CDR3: CASSRTRHNQPQHF. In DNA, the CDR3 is TGTGCCAGCAGCCGTACCCGTCACAATCAGCCCCAGCATTTT.

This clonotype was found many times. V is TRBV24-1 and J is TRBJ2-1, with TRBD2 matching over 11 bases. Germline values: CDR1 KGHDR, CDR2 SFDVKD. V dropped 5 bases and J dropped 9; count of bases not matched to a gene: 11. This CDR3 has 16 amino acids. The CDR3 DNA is TGTGCCACCAGTGGACCGGGACTAGCGGCTGCCACTGAGCAGTTCTTC. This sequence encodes CATSGPGLAAATEQFF.

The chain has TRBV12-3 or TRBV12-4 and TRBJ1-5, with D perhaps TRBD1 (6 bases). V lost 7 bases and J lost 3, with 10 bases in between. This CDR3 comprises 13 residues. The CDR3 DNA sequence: TGTGCCAGCACTCGGACAGACAATCAGCCCCAGCATTTT. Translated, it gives CASTRTDNQPQHF.

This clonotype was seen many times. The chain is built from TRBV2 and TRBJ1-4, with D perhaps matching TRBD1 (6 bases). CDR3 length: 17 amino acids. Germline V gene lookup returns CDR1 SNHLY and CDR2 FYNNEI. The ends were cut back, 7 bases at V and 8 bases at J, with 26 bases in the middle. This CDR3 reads CASTQPSLRGGIEKLFF. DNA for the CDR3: TGTGCCAGCACCCAACCTTCACTCAGGGGTGGGATCGAAAAACTGTTTTTT.

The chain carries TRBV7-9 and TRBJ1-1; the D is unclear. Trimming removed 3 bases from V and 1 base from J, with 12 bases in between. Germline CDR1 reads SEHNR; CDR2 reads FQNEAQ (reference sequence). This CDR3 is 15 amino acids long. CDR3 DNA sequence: TGTGCCAGCAGCTTCCCAAGGGCGGGGAACACTGAAGCTTTCTTT. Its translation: CASSFPRAGNTEAFF.

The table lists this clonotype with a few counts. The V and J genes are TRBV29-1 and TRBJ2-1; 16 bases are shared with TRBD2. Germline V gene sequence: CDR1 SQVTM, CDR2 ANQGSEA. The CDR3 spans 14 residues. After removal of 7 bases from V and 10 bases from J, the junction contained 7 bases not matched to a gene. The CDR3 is CSGGTSGRAREQFF. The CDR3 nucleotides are TGCAGCGGTGGGACTAGCGGGAGGGCCAGGGAGCAGTTCTTC.

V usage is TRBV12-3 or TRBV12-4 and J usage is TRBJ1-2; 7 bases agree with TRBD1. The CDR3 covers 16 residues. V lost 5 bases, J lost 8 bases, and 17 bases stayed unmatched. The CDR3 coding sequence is TGTGCCAGCAGTGCCCGGACAGGAGTTTGGGCCGGGGGCTACACCTTC. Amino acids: CASSARTGVWAGGYTF.

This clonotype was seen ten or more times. The CDR3 is CASSEQGEDTQYF. CDR3 nucleotide sequence: TGTGCCAGCAGTGAGCAGGGTGAGGATACGCAGTATTTT. The genes are TRBV2 and TRBJ2-3; D might be TRBD1 (5 bases). Trimming removed 3 bases from V and 6 bases from J, with 10 bases in between. Germline CDR1 reads SNHLY; CDR2 reads FYNNEI. The CDR3 spans 13 residues.

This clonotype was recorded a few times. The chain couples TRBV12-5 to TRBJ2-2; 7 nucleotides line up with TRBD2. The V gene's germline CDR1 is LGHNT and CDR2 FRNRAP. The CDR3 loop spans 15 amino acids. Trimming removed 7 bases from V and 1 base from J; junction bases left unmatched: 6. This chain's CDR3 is CASVPPGGNTGELFF. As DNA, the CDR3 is TGTGCTAGTGTCCCACCGGGGGGGAACACCGGGGAGCTGTTTTTT.

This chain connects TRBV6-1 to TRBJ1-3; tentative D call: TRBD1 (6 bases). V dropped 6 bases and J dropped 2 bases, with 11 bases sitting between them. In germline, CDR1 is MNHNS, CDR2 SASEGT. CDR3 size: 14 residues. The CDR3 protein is CASREYRAGNTIYF. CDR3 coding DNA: TGTGCCAGCAGAGAGTACAGGGCTGGAAACACCATATATTTT.

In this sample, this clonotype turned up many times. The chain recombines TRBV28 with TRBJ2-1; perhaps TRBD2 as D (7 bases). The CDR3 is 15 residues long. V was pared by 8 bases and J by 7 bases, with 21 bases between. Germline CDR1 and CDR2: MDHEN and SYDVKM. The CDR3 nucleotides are TGTGCCAGCTCCATGGGGGGGCGGTTGAAAAATGAGCAGTTCTTC. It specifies CASSMGGRLKNEQFF.

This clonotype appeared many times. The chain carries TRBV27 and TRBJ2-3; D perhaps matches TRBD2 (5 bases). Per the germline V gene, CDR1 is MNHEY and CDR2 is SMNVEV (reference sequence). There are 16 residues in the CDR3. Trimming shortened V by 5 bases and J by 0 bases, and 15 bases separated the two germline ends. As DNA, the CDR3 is TGTGCCAGCAGTCCGCAGCGGAGACCTAGCACAGATACGCAGTATTTT. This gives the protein CASSPQRRPSTDTQYF.

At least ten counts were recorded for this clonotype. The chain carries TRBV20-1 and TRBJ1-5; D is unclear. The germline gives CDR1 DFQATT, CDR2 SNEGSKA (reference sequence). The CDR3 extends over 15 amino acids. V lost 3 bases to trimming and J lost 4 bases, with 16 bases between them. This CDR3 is CSARRDLGPNQPQHF. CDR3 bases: TGCAGTGCTAGGAGAGATCTCGGACCGAATCAGCCCCAGCATTTT.

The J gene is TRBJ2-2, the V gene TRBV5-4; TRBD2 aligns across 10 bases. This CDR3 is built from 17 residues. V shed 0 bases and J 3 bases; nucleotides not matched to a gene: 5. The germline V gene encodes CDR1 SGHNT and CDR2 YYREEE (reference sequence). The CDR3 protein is CASSLDSGRSDTGELFF. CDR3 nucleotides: TGTGCCAGCAGCTTGGATAGCGGGAGGTCGGACACCGGGGAGCTGTTTTTT.